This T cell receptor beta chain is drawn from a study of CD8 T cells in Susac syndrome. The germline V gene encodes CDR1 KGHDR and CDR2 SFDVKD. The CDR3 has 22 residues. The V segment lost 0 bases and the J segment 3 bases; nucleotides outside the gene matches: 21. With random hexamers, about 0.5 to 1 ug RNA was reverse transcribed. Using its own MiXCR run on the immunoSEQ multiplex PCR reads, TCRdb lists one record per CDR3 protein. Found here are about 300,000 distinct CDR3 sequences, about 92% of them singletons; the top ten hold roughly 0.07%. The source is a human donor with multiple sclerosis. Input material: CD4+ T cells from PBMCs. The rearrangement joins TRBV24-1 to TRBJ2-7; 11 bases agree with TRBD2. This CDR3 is CATSDLPPGKRTSGWVCYEQYF. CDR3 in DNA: TGTGCCACCAGTGATTTGCCCCCGGGAAAAAGGACTAGCGGGTGGGTGTGCTACGAGCAGTACTTC.